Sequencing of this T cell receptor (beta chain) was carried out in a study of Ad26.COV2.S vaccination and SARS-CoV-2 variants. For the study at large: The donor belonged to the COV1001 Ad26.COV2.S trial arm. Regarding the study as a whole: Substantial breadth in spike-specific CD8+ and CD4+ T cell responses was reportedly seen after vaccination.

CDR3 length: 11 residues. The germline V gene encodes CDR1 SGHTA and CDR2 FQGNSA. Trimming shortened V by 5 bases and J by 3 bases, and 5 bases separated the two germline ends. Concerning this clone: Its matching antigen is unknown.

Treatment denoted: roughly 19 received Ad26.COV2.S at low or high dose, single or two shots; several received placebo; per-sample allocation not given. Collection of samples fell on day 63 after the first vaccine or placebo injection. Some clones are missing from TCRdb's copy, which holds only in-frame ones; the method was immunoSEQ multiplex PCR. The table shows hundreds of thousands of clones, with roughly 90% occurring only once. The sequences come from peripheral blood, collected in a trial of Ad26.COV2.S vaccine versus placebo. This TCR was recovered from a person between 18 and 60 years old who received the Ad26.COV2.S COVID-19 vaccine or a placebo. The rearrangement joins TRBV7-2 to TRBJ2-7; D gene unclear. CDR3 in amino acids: CASSVHYEQYF. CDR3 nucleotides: TGTGCCAGCAGCGTCCACTACGAGCAGTACTTC.